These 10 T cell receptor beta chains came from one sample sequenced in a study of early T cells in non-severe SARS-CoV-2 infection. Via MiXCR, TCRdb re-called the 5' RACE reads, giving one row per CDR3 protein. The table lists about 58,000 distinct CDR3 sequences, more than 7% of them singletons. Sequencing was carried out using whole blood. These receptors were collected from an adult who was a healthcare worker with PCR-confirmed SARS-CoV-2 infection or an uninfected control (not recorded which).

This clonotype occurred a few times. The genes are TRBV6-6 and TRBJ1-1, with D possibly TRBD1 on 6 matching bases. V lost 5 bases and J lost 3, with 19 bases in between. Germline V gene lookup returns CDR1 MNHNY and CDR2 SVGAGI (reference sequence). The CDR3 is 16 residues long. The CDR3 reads CASSGQRIGDDTEAFF. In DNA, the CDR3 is TGTGCCAGCAGTGGACAGAGGATCGGGGATGACACTGAAGCTTTCTTT.

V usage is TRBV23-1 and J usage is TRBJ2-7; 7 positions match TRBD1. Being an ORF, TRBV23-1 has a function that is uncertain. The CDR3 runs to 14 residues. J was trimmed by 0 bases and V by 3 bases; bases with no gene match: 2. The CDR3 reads CASSQGDSSYEQYF. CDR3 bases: TGCGCCAGCAGTCAGGGGGACAGCTCCTACGAGCAGTACTTC.

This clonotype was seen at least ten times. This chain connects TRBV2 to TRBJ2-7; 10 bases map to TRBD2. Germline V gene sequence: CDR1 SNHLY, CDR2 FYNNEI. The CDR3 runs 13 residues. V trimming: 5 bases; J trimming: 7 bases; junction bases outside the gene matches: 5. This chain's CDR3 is CASSPGLAREQYF. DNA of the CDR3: TGTGCCAGCAGTCCGGGACTAGCGAGGGAGCAGTACTTC.

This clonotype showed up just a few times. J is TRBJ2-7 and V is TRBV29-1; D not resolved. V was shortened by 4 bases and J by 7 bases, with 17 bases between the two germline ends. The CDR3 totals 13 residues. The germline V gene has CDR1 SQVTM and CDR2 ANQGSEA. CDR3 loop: CSVADIRPTEQYF. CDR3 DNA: TGCAGCGTTGCAGACATCCGGCCAACGGAGCAGTACTTC.

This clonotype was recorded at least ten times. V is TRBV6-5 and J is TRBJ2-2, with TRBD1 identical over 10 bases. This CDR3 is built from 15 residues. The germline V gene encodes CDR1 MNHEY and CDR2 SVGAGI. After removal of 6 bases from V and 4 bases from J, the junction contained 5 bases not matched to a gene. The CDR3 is CASSPGTGVTGELFF. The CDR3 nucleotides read TGTGCCAGCAGCCCCGGGACAGGGGTCACCGGGGAGCTGTTTTTT.

In nucleotides, the CDR3 is TGTGCCACCAGCAGAGGGTATCTAGCGGGTGGACGGGAGCAGTTCTTC. This sequence encodes CATSRGYLAGGREQFF. The genes are TRBV15 and TRBJ2-1, with TRBD2 matching 8 bases. Germline-derived CDR1 and CDR2 are LNHNV and YYDKDF (reference sequence). V dropped 1 base and J dropped 10; count of bases not matched to a gene: 12. This CDR3 has 16 residues.

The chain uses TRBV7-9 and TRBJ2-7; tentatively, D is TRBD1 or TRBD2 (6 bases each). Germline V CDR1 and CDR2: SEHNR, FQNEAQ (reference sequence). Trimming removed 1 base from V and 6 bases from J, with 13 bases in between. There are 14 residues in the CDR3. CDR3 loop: CASSLVTRGGEQYF. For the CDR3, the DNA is TGTGCCAGCAGCTTAGTAACCAGGGGAGGCGAGCAGTACTTC. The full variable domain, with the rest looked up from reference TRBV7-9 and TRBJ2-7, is DTGVSQNPRHKITKRGQNVTFRCDPISEHNRLYWYRQTLGQGPEFLTYFQNEAQLEKSRLLSDRFSAERPKGSFSTLEIQRTEQGDSAMYLCASSLVTRGGEQYFGPGTRLTVT.

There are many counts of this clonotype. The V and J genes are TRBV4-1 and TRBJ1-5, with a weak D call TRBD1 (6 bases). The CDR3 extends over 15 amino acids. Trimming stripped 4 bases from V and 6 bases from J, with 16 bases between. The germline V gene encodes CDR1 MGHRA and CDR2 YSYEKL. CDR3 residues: CASSLFGQFGQPQHF. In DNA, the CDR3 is TGCGCCAGCAGCCTATTCGGACAGTTCGGTCAGCCCCAGCATTTT.

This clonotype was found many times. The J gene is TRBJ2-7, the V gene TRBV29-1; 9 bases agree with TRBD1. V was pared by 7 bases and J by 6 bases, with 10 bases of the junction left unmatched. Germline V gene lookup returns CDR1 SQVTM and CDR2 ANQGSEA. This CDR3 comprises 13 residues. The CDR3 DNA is TGCAGCGCAACCCCCGACAGGGGGGGCGAGCAGTACTTC. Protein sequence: CSATPDRGGEQYF.

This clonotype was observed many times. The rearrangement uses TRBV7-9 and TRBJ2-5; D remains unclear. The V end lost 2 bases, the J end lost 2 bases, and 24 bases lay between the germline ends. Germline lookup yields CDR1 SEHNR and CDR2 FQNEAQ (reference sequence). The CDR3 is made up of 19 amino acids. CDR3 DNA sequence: TGTGCCAGCAGCTTAAGACTTGGAAGGCCCGAACCTTCACAAGAGACCCAGTACTTC. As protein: CASSLRLGRPEPSQETQYF.